One and the same sample provided the 9 T cell receptor beta chains below, sequenced in a study of human T cells and chemical hapten exposure. TCRdb analysed the RACE reads with MiXCR anew, one entry per CDR3 protein. The table has about 380,000 distinct CDR3 sequences, around 6% seen once; the top ten hold less than 6.5%. The time point denotes: patch test 2, 6 weeks after DPC sensitization. Treatment described: therapeutic diphenylcyclopropenone sensitization with weekly scalp DPC. This material consisted of whole blood, taken in connection with sensitization to the hapten diphenylcyclopropenone (DPC). These receptors all come from a woman between 18 and 29 years old with alopecia areata. Some clones in this sample may be carry-over from other donors' samples.

The chain joins TRBV12-3 or TRBV12-4 to TRBJ2-3; 7 nucleotides agree with TRBD1. The CDR3 spans 18 residues. Trimming removed 0 bases from V and 4 bases from J; junction bases left unmatched: 13. CDR3 sequence: CASSLALGGRREADTQYF. The CDR3 region has the DNA TGTGCCAGCAGTTTAGCACTAGGGGGCCGCCGAGAAGCAGATACGCAGTATTTT.

Ten or more counts support this clonotype. The chain combines TRBV20-1 with TRBJ2-1, with 12 nucleotides matching TRBD2. Losses at the gene ends were 0 bases for V and 7 bases for J; bases not matched to a gene: 4. This CDR3 has 15 residues. Germline values: CDR1 DFQATT, CDR2 SNEGSKA (reference sequence). Here the CDR3 DNA reads TGCAGTGCTAGAGAGAGTCTAGCGGGGGGGAATGAGCAGTTCTTC. The encoded protein is CSARESLAGGNEQFF.

The chain has TRBV7-9 and TRBJ1-6, with 8 bases aligning to TRBD1. Germline values: CDR1 SEHNR, CDR2 FQNEAQ (reference sequence). The V segment lost 2 bases and the J segment 9 bases; nucleotides outside the gene matches: 9. The CDR3 is made up of 16 amino acids. The CDR3 here is CASSLYGQGIGSPLHF. The CDR3 DNA reads TGTGCCAGCAGCTTATACGGACAGGGTATCGGTTCACCCCTCCACTTT.

This clonotype was detected a few times. The chain recombines TRBV10-3 with TRBJ2-7; 10 positions agree with TRBD1. CDR1 ENHRY and CDR2 SYGVKD come from the germline V gene. CDR3 length: 13 amino acids. V shed 7 bases and J 2 bases; nucleotides not matched to a gene: 2. In DNA form, the CDR3 reads TGTGCCATCATGGGGACAGGGGCCTACGAGCAGTACTTC. Amino acid sequence: CAIMGTGAYEQYF.

There are many counts of this clonotype. The chain recombines TRBV20-1 with TRBJ1-5, with TRBD1 matching 7 bases. Germline V CDR1 and CDR2: DFQATT, SNEGSKA (reference sequence). The CDR3 sequence is 15 residues long. The CDR3 bases are TGCAGCGGGCGAAATATGCAGGGGGACAATCAGCCCCAGCATTTT. This translates into CSGRNMQGDNQPQHF.

The rearrangement joins TRBV20-1 to TRBJ1-2, with D possibly TRBD1 on 5 matching bases. The length of the CDR3 is 15 residues. CDR1 and CDR2 from the germline V gene are DFQATT and SNEGSKA (reference sequence). The V end lost 3 bases, the J end lost 1 base, and 15 bases lay between the germline ends. The CDR3 is CSARGYTGVNYGYTF. CDR3 DNA sequence: TGCAGTGCTAGGGGTTATACAGGAGTTAACTATGGCTACACCTTC.

This clonotype was counted ten times or more. The rearrangement uses TRBV6-1 and TRBJ1-5, with 9 bases identical to TRBD1. The germline CDR1 and CDR2 sequences are MNHNS and SASEGT. The V and J ends lost 4 bases and 7 bases, in that order; junction bases with no gene match: 5. This CDR3 is built from 14 residues. CDR3 DNA: TGTGCCAGCAGTGTACAGGGGGCGGGACAGCCCCAGCATTTT. Translated: CASSVQGAGQPQHF.

This clonotype was seen at least ten times. J is TRBJ1-4 and V is TRBV12-3 or TRBV12-4; D might be TRBD1 (5 bases). This CDR3 comprises 14 residues. V lost 7 bases, J lost 4 bases, and 13 bases lay in between. The CDR3, as DNA: TGTGCCAGCACCCGACAGCGGTATAATGAAAAACTGTTTTTT. It encodes CASTRQRYNEKLFF.

This clonotype was picked up many times. This chain connects TRBV7-2 to TRBJ2-6, with D uncertain. The CDR3 loop spans 14 amino acids. V shed 2 bases and J shed 2 bases, with 4 bases lying between them. Germline V gene data show CDR1 as SGHTA and CDR2 as FQGNSA. Here the CDR3 reads CASSLFPGANVLTF. Written as DNA, the CDR3 is TGTGCCAGCAGCTTATTCCCTGGGGCCAACGTCCTGACTTTC.